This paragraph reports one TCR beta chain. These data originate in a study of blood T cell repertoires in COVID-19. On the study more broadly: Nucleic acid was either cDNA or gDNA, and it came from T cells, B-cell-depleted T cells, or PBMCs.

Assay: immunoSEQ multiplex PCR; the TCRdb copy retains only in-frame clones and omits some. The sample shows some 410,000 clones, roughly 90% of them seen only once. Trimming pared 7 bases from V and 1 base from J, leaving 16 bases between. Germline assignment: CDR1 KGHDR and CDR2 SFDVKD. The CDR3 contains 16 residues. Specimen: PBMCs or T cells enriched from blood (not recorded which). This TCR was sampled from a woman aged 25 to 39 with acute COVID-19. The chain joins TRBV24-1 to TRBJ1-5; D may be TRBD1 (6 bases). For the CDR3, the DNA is TGTGCCACCAGCCCGAGGGCAGGGGTAAGCAATCAGCCCCAGCATTTT. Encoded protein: CATSPRAGVSNQPQHF.